The 25 T cell receptor beta chains below were found in one sample sequenced in a study of cytomegalovirus exposure and HLA in healthy donors (dated by TCRdb to between 2016 and 2019). Receptor libraries were prepared by the immunoSEQ multiplex PCR assay. For the multiplex PCR, a mixture combining 60 forward primers for TCR Vbeta segments and 13 reverse primers for TCR Jbeta segments was used. The table was pulled from immuneACCESS by TCRdb, which kept in-frame rearrangements only. Such tables lose some clones; where checked, under half of the loss comes from unresolved V genes, and the rest has no known cause. The sample table contains some 110,000 clones; only one count was recorded for roughly 73% of them. Jointly, the top ten make up about 0.92% of the sample. Sequences were obtained from PBMCs. The receptor source for this set is a woman under 40 in good health and CMV-seronegative.

The genes are TRBV4-1 and TRBJ1-5; the D is unclear. Per the germline V gene, CDR1 is MGHRA and CDR2 is YSYEKL. The CDR3 sequence is 17 residues long. V was clipped by 4 bases and J by 9 bases, with 25 bases between them. The CDR3: CASSPVSGTRARWPQHF. Written as DNA, the CDR3 is TGCGCCAGCAGCCCCGTAAGCGGCACAAGAGCCCGGTGGCCCCAGCATTTT.

The V and J genes are TRBV2 and TRBJ1-5; D is undetermined. Germline V gives CDR1 SNHLY, CDR2 FYNNEI. V lost 1 base to trimming and J lost 0 bases, with 7 bases between them. CDR3 length: 15 amino acids. The CDR3 protein is CASSEGGYSNQPQHF. CDR3 DNA: TGTGCCAGCAGTGAAGGCGGTTATAGCAATCAGCCCCAGCATTTT.

This clone has only a few counts. This chain links TRBV7-2 with TRBJ2-5, with 8 bases that match TRBD2. V shed 5 bases and J 2 bases; nucleotides not matched to a gene: 7. Germline CDR1 is SGHTA and CDR2 is FQGNSA. The CDR3 totals 15 residues. CDR3 nucleotide sequence: TGTGCCAGCAGCGAGCGGGAGTGGGGGCAAGAGACCCAGTACTTC. Amino acids: CASSEREWGQETQYF. Full variable domain (remainder filled in from reference TRBV7-2 and TRBJ2-5): GAGVSQSPSNKVTEKGKDVELRCDPISGHTALYWYRQSLGQGLEFLIYFQGNSAPDKSGLPSDRFSAERTGGSVSTLTIQRTQQEDSAVYLCASSEREWGQETQYFGPGTRLLVL.

In its sample, this clone was seen a few times. The V call is TRBV13, the J call TRBJ1-1; no definite D call. CDR1 PRHDT and CDR2 FYEKMQ come from the germline V gene (reference sequence). Trimming cost V 1 base and J 2 bases, with 11 bases left between them. CDR3 length: 15 residues. CDR3 nucleotide sequence: TGTGCCAGCAGCTTAGAGGTAACGGGAAACACTGAAGCTTTCTTT. As protein: CASSLEVTGNTEAFF.

This chain joins TRBV5-1 and TRBJ1-1, with 8 bases identical to TRBD1. The CDR3 covers 15 residues. Trimming took 3 bases from V and 0 from J; bases not matched to a gene: 4. Germline assignment: CDR1 SGHRS and CDR2 YFSETQ. In DNA, the CDR3 is TGCGCCAGCAGCTCGCCAGGGGGCTTGAACACTGAAGCTTTCTTT. Translating it yields CASSSPGGLNTEAFF.

V usage is TRBV27 and J usage is TRBJ2-1, with a possible D match to TRBD2 (6 bases). Germline V gene sequence: CDR1 MNHEY, CDR2 SMNVEV (reference sequence). Trimming stripped 4 bases from V and 8 bases from J, with 18 bases between. This CDR3 is built from 15 residues. The CDR3 DNA follows: TGTGCCAGCAGTTCCGGGACTCCAGTGGGCTATGAGCAGTTCTTC. Protein: CASSSGTPVGYEQFF.

The chain employs TRBV5-4 and TRBJ2-7, with D hard to call. V lost 0 bases to trimming and J lost 2 bases, with 9 bases between them. CDR1 and CDR2 (germline): SGHNT, YYREEE (reference sequence). The CDR3 length is 14 residues. DNA for the CDR3: TGTGCCAGCAGCTTGGGAGTCCTCACCTACGAGCAGTACTTC. Translated, it gives CASSLGVLTYEQYF. The full variable domain, with the rest looked up from reference TRBV5-4 and TRBJ2-7, is ETGVTQSPTHLIKTRGQQVTLRCSSQSGHNTVSWYQQALGQGPQFIFQYYREEENGRGNFPPRFSGLQFPNYSSELNVNALELDDSALYLCASSLGVLTYEQYFGPGTRLTVT.

The chain couples TRBV10-3 to TRBJ1-2, with TRBD1 matching over 7 bases. Germline-derived CDR1 and CDR2 are ENHRY and SYGVKD. This CDR3 region has 17 residues. The junction had 11 bases not matched to a gene; V was cut back by 4 bases and J by 0 bases. In nucleotides, the CDR3 is TGTGCCATCAGTGCCACAGGGGAAAGAGGGTCTAACTATGGCTACACCTTC. This sequence encodes CAISATGERGSNYGYTF.

The chain is built from TRBV13 and TRBJ2-3; the D is unclear. V was trimmed by 0 bases and J by 3 bases, leaving 7 bases between them. Germline values: CDR1 PRHDT, CDR2 FYEKMQ (reference sequence). This CDR3 contains 14 residues. The CDR3 spells CASSLGLGTDTQYF. CDR3 sequence (DNA): TGTGCCAGCAGCTTAGGCCTCGGGACAGATACGCAGTATTTT. Filled out from reference TRBV13 and TRBJ2-3, the complete variable domain reads AAGVIQSPRHLIKEKRETATLKCYPIPRHDTVYWYQQGPGQDPQFLISFYEKMQSDKGSIPDRFSAQQFSDYHSELNMSSLELGDSALYFCASSLGLGTDTQYFGPGTRLTVL.

This clone was detected a few times. The chain carries TRBV6-1 and TRBJ1-5; 7 bases are shared with TRBD1. This CDR3 has 14 residues. Germline V gene data show CDR1 as MNHNS and CDR2 as SASEGT. V dropped 5 bases and J dropped 1; count of bases not matched to a gene: 2. In DNA form, the CDR3 reads TGTGCCAGCAGTCCGGGACAGAGCAATCAGCCCCAGCATTTT. Protein sequence: CASSPGQSNQPQHF.

The count of this clone is one. The chain employs TRBV30 and TRBJ1-2, with D possibly matching TRBD1 (5 bases). CDR1 and CDR2 from the germline V gene are GTSNPN and SVGIG (reference sequence). V was trimmed by 2 bases and J by 4 bases, leaving 14 bases between them. This CDR3 is built from 14 residues. CDR3 sequence (DNA): TGTGCCTGGAGTCTCGGGGGGACTTTCTATGGCTACACCTTC. This gives the protein CAWSLGGTFYGYTF.

V gene TRBV5-1 combines with J gene TRBJ1-2; D is unresolved. CDR3 size: 13 residues. Trimming shortened V by 0 bases and J by 4 bases, and 7 bases separated the two germline ends. CDR1 and CDR2 (germline): SGHRS, YFSETQ. The CDR3 DNA reads TGCGCCAGCAGCTTGGATAACGGCTATGGCTACACCTTC. As protein: CASSLDNGYGYTF.

This clone was detected a few times. This sequence joins TRBV5-1 and TRBJ2-7, with D tentatively TRBD2 (6 bases). Trimming left V 3 bases short and J 6 bases short, with 10 bases between. The germline gives CDR1 SGHRS, CDR2 YFSETQ. This CDR3 contains 12 residues. CDR3 bases: TGCGCCAGCAGCTGGCAGGGAGGCGAGCAGTACTTC. Amino acid sequence: CASSWQGGEQYF.

V is TRBV6-1 and J is TRBJ2-5, with D tentatively TRBD2 (5 bases). Germline V gives CDR1 MNHNS, CDR2 SASEGT. CDR3 length: 15 residues. V lost 6 bases to trimming and J lost 1 base, with 15 bases between them. DNA for the CDR3: TGTGCCAGCAGCCGTAGCTGGAGGAGCCAAGAGACCCAGTACTTC. This translates into CASSRSWRSQETQYF.

This clone showed up just a few times. J is TRBJ2-3 and V is TRBV28; a weak D match, TRBD2 (6 bases). V lost 3 bases and J 3 bases, leaving 10 bases between the germline ends. This CDR3 is 14 amino acids long. CDR1 is MDHEN, CDR2 SYDVKM, per germline. CDR3 sequence: CASSFEGGTDTQYF. CDR3 coding DNA: TGTGCCAGCAGTTTTGAGGGAGGAACAGATACGCAGTATTTT.

The genes are TRBV19 and TRBJ1-5; 9 bases are shared with TRBD1. From germline, CDR1 is LNHDA and CDR2 SQIVND (reference sequence). V lost 10 bases to trimming and J lost 2 bases; unmatched junction nucleotides: 6. The CDR3 covers 14 residues. In DNA, the CDR3 is TGTGCCACTGGACAGGGGACGGGCAATCAGCCCCAGCATTTT. Protein product: CATGQGTGNQPQHF.

This chain joins TRBV18 and TRBJ1-1; D is undetermined. In germline, CDR1 is KGHSH, CDR2 LQKENI. The CDR3 extends over 16 amino acids. The V gene lost 4 bases and the J gene lost 0 bases, with 15 bases spanning the gap. CDR3 loop: CASSLTVTGVNTEAFF. CDR3 coding DNA: TGTGCCAGCTCACTAACAGTAACCGGCGTGAACACTGAAGCTTTCTTT. The variable domain in full, completed from reference TRBV18 and TRBJ1-1, reads NAGVMQNPRHLVRRRGQEARLRCSPMKGHSHVYWYRQLPEEGLKFMVYLQKENIIDESGMPKERFSAEFPKEGPSILRIQQVVRGDSAAYFCASSLTVTGVNTEAFFGQGTRLTVV.

The V gene is TRBV7-9, the J gene TRBJ1-2; 12 bases fit TRBD1. The V gene end was trimmed by 5 bases and the J gene end by 12 bases; junction bases not matched to a gene: 7. Germline assignment: CDR1 SEHNR and CDR2 FQNEAQ (reference sequence). This CDR3 region has 13 residues. The CDR3 reads CASSDGTGGKDTF. The DNA of the CDR3 is TGTGCCAGCAGCGACGGGACAGGGGGCAAGGACACCTTC.

This clone was picked up one time. V is TRBV4-2 and J is TRBJ1-3; D might be TRBD1 (5 bases). The germline CDR1 and CDR2 sequences are LGHNA and YNFKEQ. This CDR3 is 19 amino acids long. V was trimmed by 1 base and J by 3 bases, leaving 22 bases between them. The CDR3: CASSQAPNPRGTSGNTIYF. In DNA, the CDR3 is TGTGCCAGCAGCCAAGCCCCCAACCCCCGGGGGACGAGTGGAAACACCATATATTTT.

The chain has TRBV4-2 and TRBJ1-5, with D unresolved. The CDR3 covers 13 residues. Deletions cut 0 bases from V and 7 bases from J, with 7 bases between. In germline, CDR1 is LGHNA, CDR2 YNFKEQ. The CDR3 reads CASSQEEGQPQHF. The DNA for the CDR3 is TGTGCCAGCAGCCAAGAGGAGGGCCAGCCCCAGCATTTT.

The chain joins TRBV9 to TRBJ1-2; D gene ambiguous. CDR3 length equals 12 residues. V was clipped by 3 bases and J by 2 bases, with 5 bases between them. The V gene's germline CDR1 is SGDLS and CDR2 YYNGEE. The CDR3 DNA is TGTGCCAGCAGCGGAGGAAACTATGGCTACACCTTC. Its protein is CASSGGNYGYTF.

The V and J genes are TRBV5-1 and TRBJ2-6; 11 bases align to TRBD1. The germline V gene has CDR1 SGHRS and CDR2 YFSETQ. There are 18 residues in the CDR3. V lost 1 base to trimming and J lost 4 bases; unmatched junction nucleotides: 7. CDR3 nucleotides: TGCGCCAGCAGCTTGTCCGGGACAGGGGGGTGGGGGGCCAACGTCCTGACTTTC. This encodes CASSLSGTGGWGANVLTF.

The gene calls are TRBV18 and TRBJ2-2; TRBD2 aligns across 9 bases. Per the germline V gene, CDR1 is KGHSH and CDR2 is LQKENI. After removal of 6 bases from V and 5 bases from J, the junction contained 7 bases not matched to a gene. This CDR3 is built from 15 residues. CDR3 sequence (DNA): TGTGCCAGCTCGACCGGGACTAGCTCTACCGGGGAGCTGTTTTTT. Translation: CASSTGTSSTGELFF.

This chain's CDR3 is CATSLRGNTEAFF. CDR3 nucleotides: TGTGCCACCTCCCTCAGGGGGAACACTGAAGCTTTCTTT. The chain recombines TRBV19 with TRBJ1-1, with a weak D call TRBD1 (6 bases). Trimming took off 10 bases at V and 1 base at J, with 13 bases between the two ends. CDR1 and CDR2 from the germline V gene are LNHDA and SQIVND (reference sequence). The CDR3 extends over 13 amino acids.

The rearrangement uses TRBV25-1 and TRBJ1-2; no definite D call. V was trimmed by 4 bases and J by 2 bases, leaving 2 bases between them. CDR1 is MGHDK and CDR2 is SYGVNS in the germline V gene. The CDR3 is 11 residues long. CDR3 amino acids: CASSANYGYTF. For the CDR3, the DNA is TGTGCCAGCAGTGCAAACTATGGCTACACCTTC.